This TCR beta chain was documented in a study of post-analysis software for immune sequencing data. The study's findings and limits: Compared with controls, patients had more of about 5 TRBV segments, including TRBV5-6, TRBV5-1 and TRBV20-1.

Worth noting for this clonotype: Its antigen is not identified.

Trimming left V 0 bases short and J 0 bases short, with 12 bases between. The V gene's germline CDR1 is SGHDN and CDR2 FVKESK. This CDR3 spans 17 amino acids. cDNA libraries for TCR beta contained unique molecular identifiers. MiXCR was run by TCRdb on the PCR reads, yielding one entry per CDR3 protein. The sample records roughly 800,000 distinct CDR3 sequences, approximately 57% being singletons. The chain is built from TRBV14 and TRBJ2-1; weak D call: TRBD2 (6 bases). The receptor's source is a girl aged 10-17 years with multiple sclerosis. Sequenced: blood. The CDR3 reads CASSQDSRESSYNEQFF. CDR3 in DNA: TGTGCCAGCAGCCAAGATTCCCGGGAGAGCTCCTACAATGAGCAGTTCTTC.